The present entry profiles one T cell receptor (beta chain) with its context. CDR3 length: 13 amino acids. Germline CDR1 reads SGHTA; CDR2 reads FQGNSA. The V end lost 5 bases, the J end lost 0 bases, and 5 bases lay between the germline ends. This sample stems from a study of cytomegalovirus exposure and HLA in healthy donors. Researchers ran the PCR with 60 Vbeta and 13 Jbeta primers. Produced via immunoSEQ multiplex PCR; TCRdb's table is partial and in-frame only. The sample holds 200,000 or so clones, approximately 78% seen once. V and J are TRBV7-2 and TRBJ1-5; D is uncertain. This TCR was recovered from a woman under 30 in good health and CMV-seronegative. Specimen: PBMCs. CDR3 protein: CASSPDSNQPQHF. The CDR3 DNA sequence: TGTGCCAGCAGCCCAGATAGCAATCAGCCCCAGCATTTT.